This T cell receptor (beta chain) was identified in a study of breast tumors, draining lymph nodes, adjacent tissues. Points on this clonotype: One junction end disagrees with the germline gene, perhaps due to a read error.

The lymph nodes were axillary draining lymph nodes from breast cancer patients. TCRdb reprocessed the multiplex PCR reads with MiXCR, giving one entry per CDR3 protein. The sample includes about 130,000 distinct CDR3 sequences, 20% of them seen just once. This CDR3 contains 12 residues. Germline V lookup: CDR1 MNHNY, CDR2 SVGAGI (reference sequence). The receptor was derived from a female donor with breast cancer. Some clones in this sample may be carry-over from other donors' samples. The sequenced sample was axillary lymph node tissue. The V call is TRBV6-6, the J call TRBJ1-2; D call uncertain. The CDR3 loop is CVSSYVPGGYTF. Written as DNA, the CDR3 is TGTGTCAGCAGTTACGTCCCGGGGGGCTACACCTTC.